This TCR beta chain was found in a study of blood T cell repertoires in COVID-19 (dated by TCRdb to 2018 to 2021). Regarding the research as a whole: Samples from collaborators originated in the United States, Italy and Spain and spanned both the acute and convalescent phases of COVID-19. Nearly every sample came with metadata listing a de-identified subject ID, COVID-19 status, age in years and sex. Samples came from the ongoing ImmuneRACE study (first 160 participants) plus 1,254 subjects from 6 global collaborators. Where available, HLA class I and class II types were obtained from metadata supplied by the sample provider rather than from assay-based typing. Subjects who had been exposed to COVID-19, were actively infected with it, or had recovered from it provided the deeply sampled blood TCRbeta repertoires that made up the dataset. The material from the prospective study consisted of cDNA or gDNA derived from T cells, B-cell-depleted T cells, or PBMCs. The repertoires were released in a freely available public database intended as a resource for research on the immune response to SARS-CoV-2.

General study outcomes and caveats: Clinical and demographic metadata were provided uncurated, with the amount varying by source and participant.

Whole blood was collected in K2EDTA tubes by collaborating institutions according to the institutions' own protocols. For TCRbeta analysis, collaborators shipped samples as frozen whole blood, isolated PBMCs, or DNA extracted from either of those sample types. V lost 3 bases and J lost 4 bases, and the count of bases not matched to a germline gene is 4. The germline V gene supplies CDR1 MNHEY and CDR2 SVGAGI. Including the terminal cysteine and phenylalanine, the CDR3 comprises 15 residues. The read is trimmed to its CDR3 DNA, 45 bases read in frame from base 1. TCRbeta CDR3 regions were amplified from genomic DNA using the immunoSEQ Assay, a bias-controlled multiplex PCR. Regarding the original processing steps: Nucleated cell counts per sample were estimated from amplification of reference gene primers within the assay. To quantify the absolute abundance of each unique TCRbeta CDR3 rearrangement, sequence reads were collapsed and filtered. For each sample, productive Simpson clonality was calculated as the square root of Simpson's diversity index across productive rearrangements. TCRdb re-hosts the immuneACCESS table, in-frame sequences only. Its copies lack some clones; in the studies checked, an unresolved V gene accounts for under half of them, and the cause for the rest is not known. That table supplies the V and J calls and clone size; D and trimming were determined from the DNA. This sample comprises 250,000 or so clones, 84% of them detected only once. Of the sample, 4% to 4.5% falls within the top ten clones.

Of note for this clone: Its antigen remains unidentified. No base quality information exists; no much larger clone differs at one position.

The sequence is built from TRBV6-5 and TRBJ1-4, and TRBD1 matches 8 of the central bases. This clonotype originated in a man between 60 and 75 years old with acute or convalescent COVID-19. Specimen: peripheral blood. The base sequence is TGTGCCAGCAGTTATCGACAGGGGTTTAATGAAAAACTGTTTTTT. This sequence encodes CASSYRQGFNEKLFF.